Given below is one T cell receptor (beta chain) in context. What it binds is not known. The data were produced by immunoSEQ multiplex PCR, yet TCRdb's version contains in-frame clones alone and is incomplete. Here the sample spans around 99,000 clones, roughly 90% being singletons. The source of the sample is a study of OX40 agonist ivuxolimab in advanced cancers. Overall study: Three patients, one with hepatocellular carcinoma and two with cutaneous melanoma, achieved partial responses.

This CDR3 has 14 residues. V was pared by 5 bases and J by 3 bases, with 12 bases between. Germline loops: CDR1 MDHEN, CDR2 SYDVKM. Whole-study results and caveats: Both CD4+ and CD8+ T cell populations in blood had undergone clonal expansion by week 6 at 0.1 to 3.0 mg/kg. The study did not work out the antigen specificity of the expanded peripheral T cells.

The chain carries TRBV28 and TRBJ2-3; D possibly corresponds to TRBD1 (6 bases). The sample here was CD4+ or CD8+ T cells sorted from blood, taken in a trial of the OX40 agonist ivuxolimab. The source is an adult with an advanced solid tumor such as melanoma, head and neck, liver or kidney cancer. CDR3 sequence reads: CASSTLQGTDTQYF. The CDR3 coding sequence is TGTGCCAGCAGTACATTACAGGGAACAGATACGCAGTATTTT.